This T cell receptor beta chain derives from a study of Ad26.COV2.S vaccination and SARS-CoV-2 variants. Findings and limits, study-wide: Marked by substantial breadth, spike-specific CD8+ and CD4+ T cell responses were reportedly seen after vaccination. Total T cell responses may have been underestimated by the TCR breadth and depth analyses. Vaccine and placebo groups showed comparable non-spike TCR breadth. While placebo recipients had lower spike-specific TCR breadth, vaccine recipients had more.

In the case of this clone: Antigen: not known.

The data were produced by immunoSEQ multiplex PCR, yet TCRdb's version contains in-frame clones alone and is incomplete. The repertoire includes 180,000 or so clones, approximately 88% of them detected once, and 5.5% to 6% sits in the top ten. Specimen: peripheral blood, collected after recovery from COVID-19. This TCR was recovered from a human donor who had recovered from COVID-19.

CDR3 coding DNA: TGTGCCAGCAGTTTATCACTAGCGGGGGCGAATGAGCAGTTCTTC. It encodes CASSLSLAGANEQFF. The chain couples TRBV27 to TRBJ2-1; TRBD2 matches 11 bases. Germline V gene data show CDR1 as MNHEY and CDR2 as SMNVEV (reference sequence). V lost 0 bases to trimming and J lost 7 bases; unmatched junction nucleotides: 2. The CDR3 runs 15 residues.